These 25 T cell receptor beta chains came from one sample sequenced in a study of T cells in Graves' hyperthyroidism and ophthalmopathy. The CDR3 regions of TCR beta were amplified from RNA transcripts. TCR CDR3 underwent first-round RT-PCR with the HTBI primer set. One entry per CDR3 protein results from TCRdb running MiXCR on the multiplex PCR reads. The data hold over 700,000 distinct CDR3 sequences, with about 38% observed a single time. Sequencing input: blood. All receptors derive from a man aged 18 to 30 with Graves' hyperthyroidism.

In its sample, this clonotype was seen many times. This chain connects TRBV25-1 to TRBJ1-1; the D gene is possibly TRBD1 (5 bases). V shed 0 bases and J shed 1 base, with 15 bases lying between them. CDR1 MGHDK and CDR2 SYGVNS come from the germline V gene. The CDR3 spans 17 residues. In DNA form, the CDR3 reads TGTGCCAGCAGTGAATATCGGGACTGGGCGGGGAACACTGAAGCTTTCTTT. Translating it yields CASSEYRDWAGNTEAFF.

Ten or more counts support this clonotype. The V call is TRBV29-1, the J call TRBJ1-1; D is ambiguous. V shed 5 bases and J shed 0 bases, with 10 bases lying between them. Per the germline V gene, CDR1 is SQVTM and CDR2 is ANQGSEA. This CDR3 region has 13 residues. CDR3 amino acids: CSVLGVMNTEAFF. CDR3 DNA: TGCAGCGTTTTAGGTGTAATGAACACTGAAGCTTTCTTT.

The gene calls are TRBV14 and TRBJ1-2; D remains unclear. Trimming shortened V by 6 bases and J by 2 bases, and 10 bases separated the two germline ends. Germline assignment: CDR1 SGHDN and CDR2 FVKESK. The length of the CDR3 is 13 residues. The CDR3: CASSQRPNYGYTF. In nucleotides, the CDR3 is TGTGCCAGCAGTCAAAGGCCCAACTATGGCTACACCTTC.

This clonotype was recorded a few times. This sequence joins TRBV19 and TRBJ2-7; 8 positions agree with TRBD1. Trimming at V came to 5 bases and at J to 2 bases, leaving 5 bases not matched to a gene. The CDR3 contains 14 residues. CDR1 is LNHDA and CDR2 is SQIVND in the germline V gene (reference sequence). The CDR3, as DNA: TGTGCCAGTAGTGCGGGACAGGCAACCTACGAGCAGTACTTC. This translates into CASSAGQATYEQYF.

The chain joins TRBV5-4 to TRBJ2-5; 11 bases map to TRBD2. Per germline, CDR1 SGHNT and CDR2 YYREEE (reference sequence). V shed 7 bases, J shed 3 bases, and the junction held 5 bases outside the gene matches. The CDR3 sequence is 14 residues long. CDR3 sequence: CASAEGLAEETQYF. The DNA of the CDR3 is TGTGCCAGCGCCGAGGGACTAGCGGAAGAGACCCAGTACTTC.

The CDR3 nucleotides read TGTGCCAGCAGCTTAGACAGGTTCGTGGGGCCCCAGCATTTT. This encodes CASSLDRFVGPQHF. The chain carries TRBV7-8 and TRBJ1-5, with a possible D match to TRBD1 (5 bases). Deletions cut 1 base from V and 9 bases from J, with 13 bases between. The germline V gene encodes CDR1 SGHVS and CDR2 FQNEAQ. This CDR3 is 14 amino acids long.

V gene TRBV5-1 combines with J gene TRBJ1-4; D unresolved. Germline assignment: CDR1 SGHRS and CDR2 YFSETQ. The CDR3 runs 15 residues. V lost 7 bases, J lost 8 bases, and 21 bases lay in between. CDR3 bases: TGCGCCAGCCGATCCGGGGAGCCGGGAGAGGAAAAACTGTTTTTT. Its translation: CASRSGEPGEEKLFF.

This clonotype was seen ten or more times. An end of the junction differs from the germline gene, which may be a read error. The chain is built from TRBV2 and TRBJ1-2, with D hard to call. Germline CDR1 reads SNHLY; CDR2 reads FYNNEI. There are 12 residues in the CDR3. CDR3 amino acids: CASSLSGYGYTF. The CDR3 DNA follows: TGCGCCAGCAGCTTGTCGGGATATGGCTACACCTTC. Using reference TRBV2 and TRBJ1-2 for the parts outside the CDR3, the full variable domain is EPEVTQTPSHQVTQMGQEVILRCVPISNHLYFYWYRQILGQKVEFLVSFYNNEISEKSEIFDDQFSVERPDGSNFTLKIRSTKLEDSAMYFCASSLSGYGYTFGSGTRLTVV.

The chain recombines TRBV7-6 with TRBJ1-2; a weak D match, TRBD1 (6 bases). V lost 2 bases to trimming and J lost 6 bases, with 16 bases between them. Germline-derived CDR1 and CDR2 are SGHVS and FNYEAQ. The CDR3 length is 15 residues. DNA of the CDR3: TGTGCCAGCAGCTTATATGGTCGGGGGGCGGATGGCTACACCTTC. Amino acid sequence: CASSLYGRGADGYTF.

This clonotype is a singleton in its sample. A read error may produce the germline difference seen at one junction end. The CDR3 coding sequence is TGCGCCAGCAGCTACGGGACAGGGGTCCACCCGGCTTTGAACACTGAAGCTTTCTTT. As protein: CASSYGTGVHPALNTEAFF. This chain connects TRBV11-2 to TRBJ1-1; 10 positions agree with TRBD1. Germline CDR1 SGHAT, CDR2 FQNNGV. The CDR3 sequence is 19 residues long.

V and J are TRBV5-1 and TRBJ1-1; no firm D call. Germline values: CDR1 SGHRS, CDR2 YFSETQ. Trimming removed 0 bases from V and 12 bases from J, with 12 bases in between. The CDR3 is made up of 12 amino acids. The CDR3 is CASSLAWGWTFF. The CDR3 nucleotides read TGCGCCAGCAGCTTGGCCTGGGGATGGACTTTCTTT.

This clonotype was seen a single time. This may arise from a read error, as a much more abundant clone is one base away. The V gene is TRBV7-3, the J gene TRBJ1-6; a possible D gene is TRBD1 (5 bases). There are 15 residues in the CDR3. Germline V gives CDR1 SGHTA, CDR2 FQGTGA. V was trimmed by 7 bases and J by 7 bases, leaving 17 bases between them. The chain's CDR3 is CASTSGAGMNSPLHF. CDR3 nucleotide sequence: TGTGCCAGCACCTCCGGGGCAGGGATGAATTCACCCCTCCACTTT.

This clonotype was counted at least ten times. Here the CDR3 DNA reads TGTGCCAGCAGCGTAGCGGGCAGAGGAGAGACCCAGTACTTC. It codes for CASSVAGRGETQYF. V and J are TRBV9 and TRBJ2-5; D gene uncertain. Germline V gives CDR1 SGDLS, CDR2 YYNGEE. Trimming left V 0 bases short and J 4 bases short, with 10 bases between. The CDR3 extends over 14 amino acids.

The gene calls are TRBV25-1 and TRBJ1-2; D is possibly TRBD1 (6 bases). V was cut by 4 bases and J by 0 bases, with 12 bases left in between. Germline V gene lookup returns CDR1 MGHDK and CDR2 SYGVNS. CDR3 length: 15 amino acids. CDR3 in amino acids: CASSASTGPNYGYTF. The CDR3 DNA reads TGTGCCAGCAGTGCTTCGACAGGACCTAACTATGGCTACACCTTC.

This chain connects TRBV7-3 to TRBJ2-7; D ambiguous. V dropped 5 bases and J dropped 4 bases, with 15 bases sitting between them. The germline V gene has CDR1 SGHTA and CDR2 FQGTGA. CDR3 size: 14 residues. Written as DNA, the CDR3 is TGTGCCAGCAGCCCCCAGAGCACTGAATACGAGCAGTACTTC. Amino acids: CASSPQSTEYEQYF.

The chain recombines TRBV15 with TRBJ2-2; TRBD2 matches at 9 bases. Germline-derived CDR1 and CDR2 are LNHNV and YYDKDF (reference sequence). V shed 6 bases, J shed 6 bases, and the junction held 8 bases outside the gene matches. The CDR3 length is 15 residues. The CDR3 sequence: CATRRGGVSSGELFF. CDR3 nucleotide sequence: TGTGCCACCAGGCGGGGGGGCGTCAGTTCCGGGGAGCTGTTTTTT.

This clonotype has at least ten counts. V usage is TRBV12-3 or TRBV12-4 and J usage is TRBJ1-3; no clear D. V lost 8 bases to trimming and J lost 4 bases, with 9 bases between them. The CDR3 has 12 amino acids. The CDR3 bases are TGTGCCAGCCGGTTGAGGGGAAACACCATATATTTT. Its translation is CASRLRGNTIYF.

The gene calls are TRBV12-3 or TRBV12-4 and TRBJ2-7, with D maybe TRBD2 (7 bases). CDR3 size: 14 residues. V was clipped by 4 bases and J by 4 bases, with 14 bases between them. The DNA for the CDR3 is TGTGCCAGCAGTTGGGGGGGCGACAAATACGAGCAGTACTTC. This codes for CASSWGGDKYEQYF.

This clonotype came up a few times. The chain employs TRBV7-9 and TRBJ1-1; D unresolved. Germline V CDR1 and CDR2: SEHNR, FQNEAQ (reference sequence). V was cut by 4 bases and J by 4 bases, with 10 bases left in between. The CDR3 is 13 amino acids. The CDR3: CASSSFGSTEAFF. The CDR3 DNA reads as TGTGCCAGCAGCTCTTTCGGAAGCACTGAAGCTTTCTTT. Based on the CDR3 plus reference TRBV7-9 and TRBJ1-1, the full variable domain is DTGVSQNPRHKITKRGQNVTFRCDPISEHNRLYWYRQTLGQGPEFLTYFQNEAQLEKSRLLSDRFSAERPKGSFSTLEIQRTEQGDSAMYLCASSSFGSTEAFFGQGTRLTVV.

The chain carries TRBV29-1 and TRBJ2-5, with TRBD1 matching 10 bases. Per germline, CDR1 SQVTM and CDR2 ANQGSEA. The CDR3 runs 14 residues. J gave up 2 bases and V 5 bases, and 5 bases lay outside the gene matches. The CDR3 loop is CSVTGTGEQETQYF. Written as DNA, the CDR3 is TGCAGCGTTACCGGGACAGGGGAGCAAGAGACCCAGTACTTC.

The V and J genes are TRBV20-1 and TRBJ1-4; the match to TRBD1 covers 10 bases. The germline V gene encodes CDR1 DFQATT and CDR2 SNEGSKA (reference sequence). The CDR3 is 14 residues long. V shed 5 bases, J shed 6 bases, and the junction held 6 bases outside the gene matches. CDR3 amino acids: CSAYRTGGDEKLFF. The CDR3, as DNA: TGCAGTGCTTACCGGACAGGGGGGGATGAAAAACTGTTTTTT.

J is TRBJ2-2 and V is TRBV6-5; the match to TRBD1 covers 10 bases. V lost 4 bases to trimming and J lost 5 bases; unmatched junction nucleotides: 7. The CDR3 has 16 amino acids. The V gene's germline CDR1 is MNHEY and CDR2 SVGAGI. The CDR3 is CASSSSGTGVTGELFF. The DNA of the CDR3 is TGTGCCAGCAGTTCCTCCGGGACAGGGGTGACCGGGGAGCTGTTTTTT.

The gene calls are TRBV9 and TRBJ2-5; a weak D match, TRBD1 (6 bases). Trimming cost V 7 bases and J 2 bases, with 15 bases left between them. The CDR3 covers 14 residues. The germline gives CDR1 SGDLS, CDR2 YYNGEE. The CDR3 reads CASGRGTDQETQYF. As DNA, the CDR3 is TGTGCCAGCGGTAGGGGGACGGATCAAGAGACCCAGTACTTC.

This chain joins TRBV9 and TRBJ1-6; TRBD1 matches at 9 bases. CDR1 SGDLS and CDR2 YYNGEE come from the germline V gene. This CDR3 spans 15 amino acids. The V gene end was trimmed by 4 bases and the J gene end by 9 bases; junction bases not matched to a gene: 8. The DNA of the CDR3 is TGTGCCAGCAGCCGGGACAGGGCAGGGCGTTCACCCCTCCACTTT. Translated, it gives CASSRDRAGRSPLHF.

The chain carries TRBV2 and TRBJ1-6; D may be TRBD1 (6 bases). This CDR3 has 13 residues. The germline V gene encodes CDR1 SNHLY and CDR2 FYNNEI. Trimming removed 8 bases at V and 7 bases at J, with 12 bases between. The CDR3 sequence is CASPPGVNSPLHF. The CDR3 bases are TGTGCCAGCCCCCCAGGGGTGAATTCACCCCTCCACTTT.